One sample yielded the 19 T cell receptor beta chains listed below, sequenced in a study of blood T cell repertoires in COVID-19. Generated by immunoSEQ multiplex PCR, the TCRdb table keeps only in-frame clones and is missing some. The sample lists 200,000 to 250,000 clones, approximately 90% occurring once. Sequencing input: peripheral blood. The receptors stem from a man aged 25 to 40 with COVID-19, enrolled during active disease.

V gene TRBV11-2 combines with J gene TRBJ2-1, with D possibly TRBD1 on 6 matching bases. Germline V lookup: CDR1 SGHAT, CDR2 FQNNGV. This CDR3 comprises 14 residues. V lost 8 bases to trimming and J lost 0 bases, with 11 bases between them. The CDR3 is CASWGHPSYNEQFF. CDR3 bases: TGTGCCAGCTGGGGACACCCCTCCTACAATGAGCAGTTCTTC.

V gene TRBV5-1 combines with J gene TRBJ1-2, with D possibly being TRBD1 (6 bases). CDR1 is SGHRS, CDR2 YFSETQ, per germline. CDR3 length: 15 residues. Trimming took 0 bases from V and 5 from J, leaving 14 bases between them. The CDR3: CASSLGQVDYYGYTF. In nucleotides, the CDR3 is TGCGCCAGCAGCTTGGGACAGGTTGATTATTATGGCTACACCTTC.

The V gene is TRBV27, the J gene TRBJ1-2, with 7 bases that match TRBD1. The CDR3 is made up of 17 amino acids. V shed 0 bases and J 6 bases; nucleotides not matched to a gene: 13. CDR1 is MNHEY and CDR2 is SMNVEV in the germline V gene (reference sequence). In DNA form, the CDR3 reads TGTGCCAGCAGTTTATCGGTAACCGACAGGGTGAAGGATGGCTACACCTTC. Its protein is CASSLSVTDRVKDGYTF.

The genes are TRBV6-2 or TRBV6-3 and TRBJ1-5; D might be TRBD1 (6 bases). Germline V gives CDR1 MNHEY, CDR2 SVGEGT. V gave up 2 bases and J gave up 0 bases, with 11 bases separating them. The length of the CDR3 is 16 residues. The CDR3: CASSYRGGNSNQPQHF. CDR3 in DNA: TGTGCCAGCAGTTACAGGGGGGGAAATAGCAATCAGCCCCAGCATTTT.

The V and J genes are TRBV7-2 and TRBJ1-5, with D possibly TRBD1 on 5 matching bases. The ends were cut back, 5 bases at V and 0 bases at J, with 8 bases in the middle. Germline CDR1 and CDR2: SGHTA and FQGNSA. The CDR3 length is 14 residues. The CDR3 DNA sequence: TGTGCCAGCAGCGTACAGGATAGCAATCAGCCCCAGCATTTT. Residues: CASSVQDSNQPQHF.

The V call is TRBV6-5, the J call TRBJ1-1; weak D call: TRBD1 (6 bases). CDR3 length: 14 residues. Germline loops: CDR1 MNHEY, CDR2 SVGAGI. V lost 4 bases, J lost 0 bases, and 9 bases lay in between. This CDR3 is CASSWDTLNTEAFF. The CDR3 DNA reads as TGTGCCAGCAGTTGGGACACCCTGAACACTGAAGCTTTCTTT.

V is TRBV6-5 and J is TRBJ2-7; 9 positions match TRBD1. The CDR3 contains 12 residues. Germline values: CDR1 MNHEY, CDR2 SVGAGI. The V gene end was trimmed by 10 bases and the J gene end by 7 bases; junction bases not matched to a gene: 8. The CDR3 protein is CATSTGGWEQYF. CDR3 nucleotides: TGTGCCACCTCGACAGGGGGTTGGGAGCAGTACTTC.

The rearrangement joins TRBV14 to TRBJ2-1, with TRBD2 matching 7 bases. This CDR3 has 18 amino acids. V shed 4 bases, J shed 8 bases, and the junction held 20 bases outside the gene matches. Germline V lookup: CDR1 SGHDN, CDR2 FVKESK. The CDR3 coding sequence is TGTGCCAGCAGCCTCAGGTTAACTAGCGAGTCCCATTGGGATGAGCAGTTCTTC. Amino acid sequence: CASSLRLTSESHWDEQFF.

The CDR3 protein is CASSYETGFDQPQHF. The CDR3 nucleotides are TGTGCCAGCAGTTACGAGACAGGGTTCGATCAGCCCCAGCATTTT. The chain combines TRBV6-6 with TRBJ1-5; 7 nucleotides line up with TRBD1. V lost 2 bases, J lost 5 bases, and 6 bases stayed unmatched. This CDR3 has 15 amino acids. Germline values: CDR1 MNHNY, CDR2 SVGAGI (reference sequence).

This chain joins TRBV28 and TRBJ1-1; D perhaps matches TRBD1 (6 bases). Germline V lookup: CDR1 MDHEN, CDR2 SYDVKM. This CDR3 has 15 residues. Trimming took 5 bases from V and 2 from J, leaving 15 bases between them. CDR3 DNA sequence: TGTGCCAGCAGTGGTCGGGGGGCCGGAAACACTGAAGCTTTCTTT. Its protein is CASSGRGAGNTEAFF.

The rearrangement joins TRBV9 to TRBJ2-1; D is unclear. This CDR3 has 12 residues. Germline values: CDR1 SGDLS, CDR2 YYNGEE. The V end was cut by 1 base, the J end by 10 bases, with 9 bases between. The CDR3 loop is CASSVYPGEQFF. The CDR3 nucleotides are TGTGCCAGCAGCGTATATCCAGGAGAGCAGTTCTTC.

The count of this clone is one. This sequence joins TRBV7-2 and TRBJ2-3; D possibly corresponds to TRBD1 (5 bases). The CDR3 is made up of 11 amino acids. Deletions cut 6 bases from V and 6 bases from J, with 7 bases between. Germline-derived CDR1 and CDR2 are SGHTA and FQGNSA. CDR3 residues: CASRQADTQYF. The CDR3 DNA sequence: TGTGCCAGCAGACAGGCGGATACGCAGTATTTT.

This clone occurred once. V usage is TRBV12-3 or TRBV12-4 and J usage is TRBJ1-3; unclear D gene. V shed 6 bases and J shed 0 bases, with 6 bases lying between them. The CDR3 is 13 residues long. This CDR3 is CASREYSGNTIYF. CDR3 in DNA: TGTGCCAGCAGGGAGTACTCTGGAAACACCATATATTTT.

This clone turned up a few times. V gene TRBV9 combines with J gene TRBJ2-7; 7 bases map to TRBD2. CDR3 length equals 14 residues. CDR1 SGDLS and CDR2 YYNGEE come from the germline V gene. V shed 0 bases, J shed 3 bases, and the junction held 3 bases outside the gene matches. As DNA, the CDR3 is TGTGCCAGCAGCGTAGCGGGAGGTTTCTACGAGCAGTACTTC. Residues: CASSVAGGFYEQYF.

V gene TRBV7-8 combines with J gene TRBJ1-3; 8 positions match TRBD1. Trimming took 5 bases from V and 4 from J; bases not matched to a gene: 7. This CDR3 is 15 amino acids long. Germline-derived CDR1 and CDR2 are SGHVS and FQNEAQ. The CDR3: CASSPGQGGGNTIYF. The CDR3 DNA reads as TGTGCCAGCAGCCCCGGACAGGGCGGCGGAAACACCATATATTTT. Filled out from reference TRBV7-8 and TRBJ1-3, the complete variable domain reads GAGVSQSPRYKVAKRGQDVALRCDPISGHVSLFWYQQALGQGPEFLTYFQNEAQLDKSGLPSDRFFAERPEGSVSTLKIQRTQQEDSAVYLCASSPGQGGGNTIYFGEGSWLTVV.

The rearrangement links TRBV27 to TRBJ1-6; D is undetermined. CDR3 length: 12 residues. Germline V CDR1 and CDR2: MNHEY, SMNVEV (reference sequence). V was shortened by 7 bases and J by 10 bases, with 11 bases between the two germline ends. The CDR3 loop reads CASKDRGSPLHF. CDR3 bases: TGTGCCAGCAAAGATAGAGGGTCACCCCTCCACTTT.

The V gene is TRBV6-1, the J gene TRBJ1-5, with a weak D call TRBD1 (5 bases). V gave up 2 bases and J gave up 5 bases, with 19 bases separating them. Germline values: CDR1 MNHNS, CDR2 SASEGT. CDR3 length: 17 amino acids. The CDR3 bases are TGTGCCAGCAGTGAATGGACGGGGCAGGGAGGCTATCAGCCCCAGCATTTT. This encodes CASSEWTGQGGYQPQHF.

The chain employs TRBV5-4 and TRBJ1-1; 8 nucleotides agree with TRBD1. This CDR3 is 16 amino acids long. With 0 bases clipped from V and 6 bases from J, the junction kept 10 bases outside the gene matches. Germline V gene sequence: CDR1 SGHNT, CDR2 YYREEE (reference sequence). DNA of the CDR3: TGTGCCAGCAGCTTGGCAGGACAGGGAGTAGGCCCTGAAGCTTTCTTT. This encodes CASSLAGQGVGPEAFF.

The chain couples TRBV11-2 to TRBJ2-4; TRBD1 matches 10 bases. The V gene end was trimmed by 4 bases and the J gene end by 7 bases; junction bases not matched to a gene: 1. There are 13 residues in the CDR3. Germline V lookup: CDR1 SGHAT, CDR2 FQNNGV. CDR3 sequence reads: CASSSDRGNIQYF. CDR3 DNA sequence: TGTGCCAGCAGCTCGGACAGGGGGAACATTCAGTACTTC.